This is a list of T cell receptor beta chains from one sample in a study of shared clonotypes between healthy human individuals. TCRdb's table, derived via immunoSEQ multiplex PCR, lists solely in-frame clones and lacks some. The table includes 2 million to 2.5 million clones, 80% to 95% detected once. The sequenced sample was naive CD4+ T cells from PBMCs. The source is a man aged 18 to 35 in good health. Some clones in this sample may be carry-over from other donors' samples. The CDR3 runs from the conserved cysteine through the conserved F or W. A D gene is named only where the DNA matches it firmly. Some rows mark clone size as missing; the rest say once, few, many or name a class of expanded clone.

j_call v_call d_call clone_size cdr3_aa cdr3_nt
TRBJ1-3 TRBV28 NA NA CASSFYRGVKNTIYF TGTGCCAGCAGTTTTTACCGGGGAGTAAAAAACACCATATATTTT
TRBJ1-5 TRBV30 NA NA CAWSVEDSSNQPQHF TGTGCCTGGAGTGTAGAGGACAGTAGCAATCAGCCCCAGCATTTT
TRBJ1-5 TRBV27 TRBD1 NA CASSRQGGQPQHF TGTGCCAGCAGCAGACAGGGCGGACAGCCCCAGCATTTT
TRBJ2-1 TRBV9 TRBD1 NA CASSVGQGNNEQFF TGTGCCAGCAGCGTAGGACAGGGCAACAATGAGCAGTTCTTC
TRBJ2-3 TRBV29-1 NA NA CSAIRTDTQYF TGCAGCGCTATTCGCACAGATACGCAGTATTTT
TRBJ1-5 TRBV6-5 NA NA CASSYRMSQPQHF TGTGCCAGCAGTTACCGTATGAGTCAGCCCCAGCATTTT
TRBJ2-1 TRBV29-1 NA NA CSGAHNEQFF TGCAGCGGGGCCCACAATGAGCAGTTCTTC
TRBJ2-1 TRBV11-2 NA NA CASSSRRSDEQFF TGTGCCAGCAGCTCACGCCGTTCGGATGAGCAGTTCTTC
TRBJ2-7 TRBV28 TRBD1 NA CASMSSTGAYEQYF TGTGCCAGCATGTCGTCAACAGGGGCCTACGAGCAGTACTTC
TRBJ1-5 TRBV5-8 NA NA CASRPQGYSNQPQHF TGTGCCAGCAGGCCACAGGGATATAGCAATCAGCCCCAGCATTTT
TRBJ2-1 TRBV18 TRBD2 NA CASSPQVMGLAGHNEQFF TGTGCCAGCTCACCACAGGTTATGGGACTAGCGGGACACAATGAGCAGTTCTTC
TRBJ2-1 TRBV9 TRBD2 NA CASSTLAGRGTNEQFF TGTGCCAGCAGCACCCTAGCGGGGCGGGGCACGAATGAGCAGTTCTTC
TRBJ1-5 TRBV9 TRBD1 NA CASSDRDRVGQPQHF TGTGCCAGCAGCGACCGGGACAGGGTGGGTCAGCCCCAGCATTTT
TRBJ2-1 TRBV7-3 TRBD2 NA CASSLEGGPVYNEQFF TGTGCCAGCAGCTTAGAGGGAGGGCCGGTATACAATGAGCAGTTCTTC
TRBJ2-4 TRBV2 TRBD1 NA CASRGGQGIAKNIQYF TGTGCCAGCAGAGGAGGACAGGGAATAGCCAAAAACATTCAGTACTTC
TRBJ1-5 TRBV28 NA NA CASSREGGRSNQPQHF TGTGCCAGCAGCCGGGAGGGGGGCCGAAGCAATCAGCCCCAGCATTTT
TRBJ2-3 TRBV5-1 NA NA CASSLVAASTDTQYF TGCGCCAGCAGCTTGGTCGCGGCCAGCACAGATACGCAGTATTTT
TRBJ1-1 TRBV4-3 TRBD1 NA CASRGNDREGTEAFF TGCGCCAGCAGAGGAAATGACAGGGAAGGCACTGAAGCTTTCTTT
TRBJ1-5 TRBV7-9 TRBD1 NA CASSLTGQGFNQPQHF TGTGCCAGCAGCTTAACGGGACAGGGGTTCAATCAGCCCCAGCATTTT
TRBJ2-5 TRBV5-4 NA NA CASSLGRGQETQYF TGTGCCAGCAGCTTGGGGAGGGGCCAAGAGACCCAGTACTTC
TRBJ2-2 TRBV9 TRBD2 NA CASSASSGHTGELFF TGTGCCAGCAGCGCCAGTAGCGGGCACACCGGGGAGCTGTTTTTT
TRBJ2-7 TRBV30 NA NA CAWSHPGPTYEQYF TGTGCCTGGAGTCATCCGGGGCCGACCTACGAGCAGTACTTC
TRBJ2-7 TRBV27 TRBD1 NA CASSSRTGSYEQYF TGTGCCAGCAGTTCGAGGACAGGATCCTACGAGCAGTACTTC
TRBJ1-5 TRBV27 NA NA CASSPRGGNNQPQHF TGTGCCAGCAGTCCCCGGGGGGGGAACAATCAGCCCCAGCATTTT
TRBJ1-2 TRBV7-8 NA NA CASSLEEGYTF TGTGCCAGCAGCTTAGAGGAGGGCTACACCTTC
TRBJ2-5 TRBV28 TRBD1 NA CASTRDRGSETQYF TGTGCCAGCACCCGGGACAGGGGGTCTGAGACCCAGTACTTC
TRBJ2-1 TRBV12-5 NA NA CASGLLPNSEQFF TGTGCTAGTGGTTTACTCCCAAACAGTGAGCAGTTCTTC
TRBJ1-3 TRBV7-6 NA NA CASTPRVGNTIYF TGTGCCAGCACCCCGCGGGTAGGAAACACCATATATTTT
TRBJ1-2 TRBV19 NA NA CASSSTLNTFYGYTF TGTGCCAGTAGTAGCACGCTAAATACATTCTATGGCTACACCTTC
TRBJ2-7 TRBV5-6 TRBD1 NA CASSFWDRVLEQYF TGTGCCAGCAGCTTCTGGGACAGGGTACTCGAGCAGTACTTC
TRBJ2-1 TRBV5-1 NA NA CASSWADFNEQFF TGCGCCAGCAGCTGGGCGGATTTCAATGAGCAGTTCTTC
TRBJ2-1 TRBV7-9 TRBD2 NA CASSSGLAGYNEQFF TGTGCCAGCAGCTCGGGACTAGCGGGGTACAATGAGCAGTTCTTC
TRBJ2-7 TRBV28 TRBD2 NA CASSQPSGRGRYEQYF TGTGCCAGCAGCCAACCCAGCGGGAGGGGTCGCTACGAGCAGTACTTC
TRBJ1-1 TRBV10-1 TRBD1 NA CASRVDRDQFLNTEAFF TGCGCCAGCAGGGTCGACAGGGACCAGTTTCTTAACACTGAAGCTTTCTTT
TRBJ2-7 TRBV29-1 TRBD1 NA CSVETGTGSYEQYF TGCAGCGTTGAGACCGGGACAGGGAGCTACGAGCAGTACTTC
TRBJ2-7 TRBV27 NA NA CASSLRAGYEQYF TGTGCCAGCAGTTTAAGGGCAGGCTACGAGCAGTACTTC
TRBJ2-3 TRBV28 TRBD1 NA CASSGTGVTDTQYF TGTGCCAGCAGTGGGACAGGGGTCACAGATACGCAGTATTTT
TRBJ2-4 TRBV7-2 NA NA CASSRALRTGQGENIQYF TGTGCCAGCAGCCGGGCACTCAGGACCGGGCAGGGAGAAAACATTCAGTACTTC
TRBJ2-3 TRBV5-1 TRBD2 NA CASSRTSGRDTQYF TGCGCCAGCAGCCGGACTAGCGGGAGGGATACGCAGTATTTT
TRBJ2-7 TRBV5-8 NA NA CASSFLGLASDYEQYF TGTGCCAGCAGCTTCTTGGGGCTAGCTTCCGACTACGAGCAGTACTTC
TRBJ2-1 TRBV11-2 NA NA CASSPPFSEQFF TGTGCCAGCAGCCCCCCGTTCAGTGAGCAGTTCTTC
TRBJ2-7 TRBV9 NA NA CASSLGGGPSYEQYF TGTGCCAGCAGCCTAGGGGGGGGACCTAGCTACGAGCAGTACTTC
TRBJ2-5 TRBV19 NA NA CATSSQIQETQYF TGTGCCACAAGTAGTCAAATCCAAGAGACCCAGTACTTC
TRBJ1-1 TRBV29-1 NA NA CSVEGMTEDTEAFF TGCAGCGTTGAAGGTATGACAGAGGACACTGAAGCTTTCTTT
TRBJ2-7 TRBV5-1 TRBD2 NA CASSPQERERGEQYF TGCGCCAGCAGCCCGCAAGAGCGGGAGCGTGGCGAGCAGTACTTC
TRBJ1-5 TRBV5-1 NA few CASSPLGLGQPQHF TGCGCCAGCAGCCCACTCGGACTGGGTCAGCCCCAGCATTTT
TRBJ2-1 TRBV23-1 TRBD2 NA CASSQFGTSGRAMDEQFF TGCGCCAGCAGTCAATTCGGGACTAGCGGGAGGGCCATGGATGAGCAGTTCTTC
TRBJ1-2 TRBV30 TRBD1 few CAWSIQGNYGYTF TGTGCCTGGAGCATACAGGGGAACTATGGCTACACCTTC
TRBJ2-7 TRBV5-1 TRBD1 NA CATRGRVSYEQYF TGCGCCACCAGGGGGCGCGTATCCTACGAGCAGTACTTC
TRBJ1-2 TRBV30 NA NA CAWSPVRGGVYGYTF TGTGCCTGGTCCCCGGTAAGGGGGGGAGTATATGGCTACACCTTC
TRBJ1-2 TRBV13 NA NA CASSREPYGYTF TGTGCCAGCAGCCGCGAGCCCTATGGCTACACCTTC
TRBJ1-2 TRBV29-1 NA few CSVEVTGAVF TGCAGCGTTGAAGTTACCGGGGCCGTCTTC
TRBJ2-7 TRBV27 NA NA CAPRVVAHEQYF TGTGCCCCCCGGGTGGTGGCCCACGAGCAGTACTTC
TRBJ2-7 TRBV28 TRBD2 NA CASSSGTSREQYF TGTGCCAGCAGTTCAGGGACTAGTCGCGAGCAGTACTTC